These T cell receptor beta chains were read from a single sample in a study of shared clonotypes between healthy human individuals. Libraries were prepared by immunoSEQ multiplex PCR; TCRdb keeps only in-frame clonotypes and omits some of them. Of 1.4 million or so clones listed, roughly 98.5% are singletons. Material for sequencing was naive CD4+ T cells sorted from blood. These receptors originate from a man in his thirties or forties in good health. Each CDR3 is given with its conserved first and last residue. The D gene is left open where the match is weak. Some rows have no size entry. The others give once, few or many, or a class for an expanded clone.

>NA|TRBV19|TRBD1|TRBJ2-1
CASNGQGYNEQFF
TGTGCCAGTAATGGACAGGGGTACAATGAGCAGTTCTTC
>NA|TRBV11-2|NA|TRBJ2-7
CASSPTGAAQKTYEQYF
TGTGCCAGCAGCCCAACGGGAGCAGCCCAAAAAACCTACGAGCAGTACTTC
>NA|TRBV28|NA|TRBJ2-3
CASGPLAQYF
TGTGCCAGCGGCCCTCTAGCGCAGTATTTT
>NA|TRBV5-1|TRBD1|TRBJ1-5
CASSTGTGGNQPQHF
TGCGCCAGCAGTACCGGGACAGGGGGGAATCAGCCCCAGCATTTT
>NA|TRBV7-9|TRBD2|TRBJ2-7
CASSLGLADDEQYF
TGTGCCAGCAGCTTAGGACTAGCGGATGACGAGCAGTACTTC
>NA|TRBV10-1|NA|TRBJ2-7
CASSELGIGYEQYF
TGCGCCAGCAGTGAGCTAGGTATTGGCTACGAGCAGTACTTC
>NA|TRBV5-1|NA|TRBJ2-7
CASSLGDEGSEQYF
TGCGCCAGCAGTTTGGGGGACGAAGGAAGCGAGCAGTACTTC
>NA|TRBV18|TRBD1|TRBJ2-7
CASSPLTGNEQYF
TGTGCCAGCTCACCGTTGACAGGGAACGAGCAGTACTTC
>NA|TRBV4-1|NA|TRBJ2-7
CASSQEGGGSSYEQYF
TGCGCCAGCAGCCAAGAAGGGGGAGGCAGCTCCTACGAGCAGTACTTC
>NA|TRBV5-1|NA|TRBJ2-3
CASMADGRTDTQYF
TGCGCCAGCATGGCTGACGGACGCACAGATACGCAGTATTTT
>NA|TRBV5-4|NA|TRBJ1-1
CASSFARVRTDTEAFF
TGTGCCAGCAGCTTCGCGAGGGTCAGGACAGACACTGAAGCTTTCTTT
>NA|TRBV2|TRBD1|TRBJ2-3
CASSEEGQFTQYF
TGTGCCAGCAGTGAAGAGGGACAGTTTACGCAGTATTTT
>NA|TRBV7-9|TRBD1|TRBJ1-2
CASSPGQGLYGYTF
TGTGCCAGCAGCCCCGGACAGGGGCTCTATGGCTACACCTTC
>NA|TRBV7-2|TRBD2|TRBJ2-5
CASSRLAGGGETQYF
TGTGCCAGCAGCCGACTAGCGGGAGGTGGAGAGACCCAGTACTTC
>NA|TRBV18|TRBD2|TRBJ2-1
CASSRTSGPYNEQFF
TGTGCCAGCTCACGAACTAGCGGGCCGTACAATGAGCAGTTCTTC
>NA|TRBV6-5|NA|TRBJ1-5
CASGGNQPQHF
TGTGCCAGCGGGGGCAATCAGCCCCAGCATTTT
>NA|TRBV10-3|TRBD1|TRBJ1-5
CAISERIDRDYQPQHF
TGTGCCATCAGTGAGCGTATCGACAGGGATTATCAGCCCCAGCATTTT
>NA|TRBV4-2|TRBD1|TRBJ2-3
CASSQVGTERDTQYF
TGTGCCAGCAGCCAAGTCGGGACAGAGAGGGATACGCAGTATTTT
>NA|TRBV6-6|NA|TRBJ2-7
CASSPQYEQYF
TGTGCCAGCAGCCCACAATACGAGCAGTACTTC
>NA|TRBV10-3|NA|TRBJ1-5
CAISESLGGEYQPQHF
TGTGCCATCAGTGAGTCCTTAGGGGGGGAGTATCAGCCCCAGCATTTT
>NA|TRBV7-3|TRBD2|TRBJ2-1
CASSSTGAGVQFF
TGTGCCAGCAGCTCCACGGGAGCGGGAGTGCAGTTCTTC
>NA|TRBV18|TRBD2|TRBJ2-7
CASSRPLAGAGYEQYF
TGTGCCAGCTCACGTCCACTAGCGGGAGCAGGCTACGAGCAGTACTTC
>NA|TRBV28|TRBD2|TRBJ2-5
CASRQSAGVAEETQYF
TGTGCCAGCCGGCAATCAGCGGGAGTAGCAGAAGAGACCCAGTACTTC
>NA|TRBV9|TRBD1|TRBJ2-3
CASSVVGQGLDTQYF
TGTGCCAGCAGCGTAGTGGGACAGGGGTTGGATACGCAGTATTTT
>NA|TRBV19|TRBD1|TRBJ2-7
CASSIAGGFDEQYF
TGTGCCAGTAGTATTGCAGGGGGCTTCGACGAGCAGTACTTC
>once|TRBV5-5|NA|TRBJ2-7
CASSLGGQIYSYEQYF
TGTGCCAGCAGCTTGGGAGGGCAGATTTACTCCTACGAGCAGTACTTC
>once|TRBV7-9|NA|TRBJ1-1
CASSLVAGLNTEAFF
TGTGCCAGCAGCTTAGTGGCCGGGCTGAACACTGAAGCTTTCTTT
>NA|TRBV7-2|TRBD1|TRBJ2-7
CASSLYRGAPYEQYF
TGTGCCAGCAGCTTATACAGGGGGGCCCCTTACGAGCAGTACTTC
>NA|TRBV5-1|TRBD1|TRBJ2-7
CASSSRDRVDEQYF
TGCGCCAGCAGCTCCCGGGACAGGGTCGACGAGCAGTACTTC
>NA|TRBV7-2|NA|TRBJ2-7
CASSLGYERHEQYF
TGTGCCAGCAGCTTAGGTTACGAGCGCCACGAGCAGTACTTC
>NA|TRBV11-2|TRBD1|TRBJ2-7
CASSLKTGLHSSYEQYF
TGTGCCAGCAGCTTAAAGACAGGGCTCCACTCCTCCTACGAGCAGTACTTC
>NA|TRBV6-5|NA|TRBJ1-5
CASRRDGSNQPQHF
TGTGCCAGCAGAAGGGACGGTAGCAATCAGCCCCAGCATTTT
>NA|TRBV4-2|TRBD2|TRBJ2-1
CASSQVGTSGNEQFF
TGTGCCAGCAGCCAAGTGGGGACTAGCGGCAATGAGCAGTTCTTC
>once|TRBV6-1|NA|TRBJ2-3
CASSEDRVVDTQYF
TGTGCCAGCAGTGAGGATAGGGTAGTAGATACGCAGTATTTT
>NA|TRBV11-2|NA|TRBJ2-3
CASSSSPADTQYF
TGTGCCAGCAGCTCTTCCCCGGCAGATACGCAGTATTTT
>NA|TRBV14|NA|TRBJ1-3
CASSLIGSFAGNTIYF
TGTGCCAGCAGCCTAATTGGGAGCTTCGCAGGAAACACCATATATTTT
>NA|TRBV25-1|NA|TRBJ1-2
CASRPPLVEGYGYTF
TGTGCCAGCAGGCCCCCCTTAGTAGAGGGGTATGGCTACACCTTC
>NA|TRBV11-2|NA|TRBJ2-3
CASSLGGVRQSDTQYF
TGTGCCAGCAGCTTAGGAGGAGTTCGGCAGTCAGATACGCAGTATTTT
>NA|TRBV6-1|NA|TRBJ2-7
CASRQGSEQYF
TGTGCCAGCAGACAGGGAAGCGAGCAGTACTTC
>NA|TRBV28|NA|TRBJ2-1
CASSLRDLDNEQFF
TGTGCCAGCAGTTTGAGGGACCTGGACAATGAGCAGTTCTTC
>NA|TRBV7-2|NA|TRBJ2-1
CASSLDPAYNEQFF
TGTGCCAGCAGCTTAGATCCCGCGTACAATGAGCAGTTCTTC
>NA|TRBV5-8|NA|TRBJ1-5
CASSPGGQYSNQPQHF
TGTGCCAGCAGCCCGGGGGGGCAGTATAGCAATCAGCCCCAGCATTTT
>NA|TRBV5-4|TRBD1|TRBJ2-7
CASSTRQGTYEQYF
TGTGCCAGCAGCACCAGACAGGGTACCTACGAGCAGTACTTC
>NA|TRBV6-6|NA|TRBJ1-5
CASSLGDQPQHF
TGTGCCAGCAGCCTAGGGGATCAGCCCCAGCATTTT
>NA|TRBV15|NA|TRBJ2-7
CATNAIGQGIYEQYF
TGTGCCACCAACGCAATCGGGCAGGGAATCTACGAGCAGTACTTC
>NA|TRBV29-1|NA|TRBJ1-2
CSVEGGDHGYTF
TGCAGCGTTGAAGGGGGTGATCATGGCTACACCTTC
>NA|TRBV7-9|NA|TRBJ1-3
CARDTGRGNTIYF
TGTGCCAGAGATACCGGACGCGGAAACACCATATATTTT
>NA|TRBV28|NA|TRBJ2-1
CASSQTGKTYNEQFF
TGTGCCAGCAGCCAAACAGGGAAGACCTACAATGAGCAGTTCTTC
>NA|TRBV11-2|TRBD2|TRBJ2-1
CASRLAGGSYNEQFF
TGTGCCAGCAGACTAGCGGGAGGAAGCTACAATGAGCAGTTCTTC
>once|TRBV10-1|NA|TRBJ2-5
CASSEGPGLLNF
TGCGCCAGCAGTGAAGGGCCGGGACTCCTAAACTTC
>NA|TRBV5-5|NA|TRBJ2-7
CASSLSAPSSYEQYF
TGTGCCAGCAGCTTGTCCGCGCCCAGCTCCTACGAGCAGTACTTC